Presented here are 27 T cell receptor beta chains from one specimen sequenced in a study of long-term antiretroviral therapy in people with HIV. Investigators performed immunoSEQ version v3.0 at survey level. Clones were read by immunoSEQ multiplex PCR, and TCRdb kept only the in-frame ones, dropping some. The repertoire holds over 35,000 clones, with over 90% as singletons. This sample comprised unsorted PBMCs, obtained 9.2 years after starting antiretroviral therapy. These receptors were collected from a man between 25 and 39 years old with HIV.

The V gene is TRBV5-6, the J gene TRBJ2-7; TRBD1 agrees at 7 bases. The CDR3 runs to 16 residues. From germline, CDR1 is SGHDT and CDR2 YYEEEE. With V trimmed by 0 bases and J by 4 bases, 10 bases remained unmatched. The CDR3: CASSLGQGHLGYEQYF. DNA for the CDR3: TGTGCCAGCAGCTTGGGACAGGGCCACTTAGGGTACGAGCAGTACTTC.

J is TRBJ2-3 and V is TRBV29-1; 7 nucleotides line up with TRBD1. Germline V lookup: CDR1 SQVTM, CDR2 ANQGSEA. V trimming: 5 bases; J trimming: 2 bases; junction bases outside the gene matches: 13. This CDR3 is 16 amino acids long. The CDR3 sequence: CSVRGGQAEDTDTQYF. The CDR3 DNA is TGCAGCGTTCGCGGAGGACAGGCCGAGGACACAGATACGCAGTATTTT.

The rearrangement links TRBV7-2 to TRBJ2-5; D might be TRBD2 (5 bases). Per germline, CDR1 SGHTA and CDR2 FQGNSA. V dropped 4 bases and J dropped 1 base, with 10 bases sitting between them. CDR3 length: 14 residues. CDR3 region: CASSSTGIQETQYF. The DNA of the CDR3 is TGTGCCAGCAGCTCAACCGGGATCCAAGAGACCCAGTACTTC.

The table lists this clone with a count of one. The CDR3 spells CSASGRSGYTF. CDR3 nucleotide sequence: TGCAGTGCTAGCGGTCGTAGTGGCTACACCTTC. The chain joins TRBV20-1 to TRBJ1-2, with no clear D. Germline values: CDR1 DFQATT, CDR2 SNEGSKA (reference sequence). Deletions cut 3 bases from V and 7 bases from J, with 9 bases between. This CDR3 is 11 amino acids long.

This clone was counted between two and nine times. The chain uses TRBV4-2 and TRBJ2-2; unclear D gene. The CDR3 sequence is 14 residues long. V was trimmed by 1 base and J by 5 bases, leaving 8 bases between them. Germline V gene sequence: CDR1 LGHNA, CDR2 YNFKEQ. The CDR3: CASSQVTNTGELFF. The CDR3 nucleotides are TGTGCCAGCAGCCAAGTTACTAATACCGGGGAGCTGTTTTTT.

The chain couples TRBV10-3 to TRBJ2-5; D is perhaps TRBD1 (5 bases). The germline V gene encodes CDR1 ENHRY and CDR2 SYGVKD. The ends were cut back, 3 bases at V and 3 bases at J, with 8 bases in the middle. There are 13 residues in the CDR3. CDR3 amino acids: CAISEPGKETQYF. The CDR3 nucleotides read TGTGCCATCAGTGAACCAGGGAAAGAGACCCAGTACTTC.

This clone was counted once. The rearrangement joins TRBV5-5 to TRBJ1-2; 9 bases are shared with TRBD1. The junction had 8 bases not matched to a gene; V was cut back by 0 bases and J by 14 bases. This CDR3 has 13 residues. Germline lookup yields CDR1 SGHKS and CDR2 YYEKEE (reference sequence). CDR3 DNA: TGTGCCAGCAGCTTGGAAGGGGGACAGGGAGAGACCTTC. Its protein product is CASSLEGGQGETF.

In regard to this clone: A far larger clone is one nucleotide away, so this likely arose from a read error. This chain uses TRBV5-4 with TRBJ2-3, with D unresolved. Trimming pared 0 bases from V and 6 bases from J, leaving 17 bases between. The CDR3 runs 16 residues. Germline CDR1 reads SGHNT; CDR2 reads YYREEE (reference sequence). CDR3 amino acids: CASSLVGWQEGDTQYF. CDR3 coding DNA: TGTGCCAGCAGCTTGGTAGGGTGGCAGGAAGGCGATACGCAGTATTTT. Supplemented by reference TRBV5-4 and TRBJ2-3, the full variable domain reads ETGVTQSPTHLIKTRGQQVTLRCSSQSGHNTVSWYQQALGQGPQFIFQYYREEENGRGNFPPRFSGLQFPNYSSELNVNALELDDSALYLCASSLVGWQEGDTQYFGPGTRLTVL.

The V gene is TRBV19, the J gene TRBJ1-1; no reliable D call. The germline V and J ends were trimmed by 3 bases and 4 bases, with 6 bases remaining between them. The CDR3 has 12 amino acids. Germline CDR1 LNHDA, CDR2 SQIVND (reference sequence). Here the CDR3 reads CASSMLPTEAFF. The CDR3, as DNA: TGTGCCAGTAGTATGTTACCCACTGAAGCTTTCTTT. Full variable domain (outside the CDR3, taken from reference TRBV19 and TRBJ1-1): DGGITQSPKYLFRKEGQNVTLSCEQNLNHDAMYWYRQDPGQGLRLIYYSQIVNDFQKGDIAEGYSVSREKKESFPLTVTSAQKNPTAFYLCASSMLPTEAFFGQGTRLTVV.

The chain couples TRBV30 to TRBJ1-1; D unclear. This CDR3 contains 16 residues. Germline V gene data show CDR1 as GTSNPN and CDR2 as SVGIG (reference sequence). V shed 1 base and J shed 4 bases, with 19 bases lying between them. In DNA, the CDR3 is TGTGCCTGGAGTGCCCCGGTATGGCAGGAGGGCACTGAAGCTTTCTTT. It encodes CAWSAPVWQEGTEAFF.

This clone was seen a handful of times. The genes are TRBV6-1 and TRBJ1-5; no reliable D call. V lost 11 bases, J lost 6 bases, and 8 bases lay in between. The CDR3 covers 10 residues. Germline V gene sequence: CDR1 MNHNS, CDR2 SASEGT. CDR3 sequence reads: CAPKGQPQHF. The CDR3, as DNA: TGTGCCCCTAAGGGTCAGCCCCAGCATTTT.

The V call is TRBV7-2, the J call TRBJ1-2; D gene uncertain. The V gene lost 5 bases and the J gene lost 3 bases, with 7 bases spanning the gap. Looked up from germline, CDR1 is SGHTA and CDR2 is FQGNSA. CDR3 length: 12 residues. The CDR3 nucleotides read TGTGCCAGCAGCCCTCCTCACTATGGCTACACCTTC. It specifies CASSPPHYGYTF.

Of note for this clone: The CDR3 does not end in the conserved phenylalanine or tryptophan, so this is likely a read error. The DNA is omitted, as the CDR3 cannot be located on it reliably, and the CDR3 follows TCRdb's listing. The V and J genes are TRBV11-2 and TRBJ2-7; TRBD2, the table's D call, lacks a check against the DNA. Germline CDR1 SGHAT, CDR2 FQNNGV. The CDR3 comprises 12 residues, both ends counted. The CDR3 sequence: CASSLEIGGPRN.

This chain links TRBV28 with TRBJ1-4; no clear D gene. V gave up 5 bases and J gave up 7 bases, with 14 bases separating them. The CDR3 consists of 14 residues. Germline-derived CDR1 and CDR2 are MDHEN and SYDVKM. Here the CDR3 reads CASSVTSSGEKLFF. CDR3 in DNA: TGTGCCAGCAGTGTGACATCGAGCGGTGAAAAACTGTTTTTT.

V usage is TRBV19 and J usage is TRBJ2-2; D may be TRBD1 (5 bases). CDR1 is LNHDA, CDR2 SQIVND, per germline (reference sequence). The V and J ends lost 4 bases and 4 bases respectively, with 7 bases between them. The CDR3 totals 13 residues. In DNA form, the CDR3 reads TGTGCCAGTAGTAGACAGAGCACCGGGGAGCTGTTTTTT. Residues: CASSRQSTGELFF. The full variable domain, its missing parts supplied by reference TRBV19 and TRBJ2-2, is DGGITQSPKYLFRKEGQNVTLSCEQNLNHDAMYWYRQDPGQGLRLIYYSQIVNDFQKGDIAEGYSVSREKKESFPLTVTSAQKNPTAFYLCASSRQSTGELFFGEGSRLTVL.

The V and J genes are TRBV5-8 and TRBJ2-5, with D perhaps matching TRBD1 (6 bases). The end of the DNA is better explained by TRBJ2-7, so the J call may be wrong. Germline CDR1 and CDR2: SGHTS and YDEGEE. The CDR3 runs to 16 residues. Written as DNA, the CDR3 is TGTGCCAGCAGCCCCCTTACAGGGCCCCAGGTTTACGAGCAGTACTTC. This gives the protein CASSPLTGPQVYEQYF.

V and J are TRBV5-8 and TRBJ1-2; 7 nucleotides match TRBD1. Germline values: CDR1 SGHTS, CDR2 YDEGEE. V was pared by 4 bases and J by 0 bases, with 6 bases of the junction left unmatched. The CDR3 covers 15 residues. The CDR3 region has the DNA TGTGCCAGCAGCCCCAGGGGGTACACTAACTATGGCTACACCTTC. Translating gives CASSPRGYTNYGYTF. The full variable domain, rest sourced from reference TRBV5-8 and TRBJ1-2, is EAGVTQSPTHLIKTRGQQATLRCSPISGHTSVYWYQQALGLGLQFLLWYDEGEERNRGNFPPRFSGRQFPNYSSELNVNALELEDSALYLCASSPRGYTNYGYTFGSGTRLTVV.

This clone was counted between two and nine times. The J gene is TRBJ2-1, the V gene TRBV5-1; 7 nucleotides match TRBD1. The CDR3 has 18 amino acids. The V gene end was trimmed by 2 bases and the J gene end by 2 bases; junction bases not matched to a gene: 13. Germline V gene sequence: CDR1 SGHRS, CDR2 YFSETQ. The CDR3 loop is CASSLKGAGTVAYNEQFF. For the CDR3, the DNA is TGCGCCAGCAGCTTAAAGGGGGCCGGGACAGTTGCCTACAATGAGCAGTTCTTC.

V gene TRBV5-4 combines with J gene TRBJ1-3; D unclear. Germline assignment: CDR1 SGHNT and CDR2 YYREEE (reference sequence). The CDR3 covers 12 residues. With 4 bases removed from V and 4 bases from J, the gap between germline ends came to 6 bases. The CDR3 here is CASSPGGNTIYF. The CDR3 DNA sequence: TGTGCCAGCAGCCCCGGGGGAAACACCATATATTTT.

V is TRBV11-2 and J is TRBJ2-3, with 7 bases lining up with TRBD2. Germline V gives CDR1 SGHAT, CDR2 FQNNGV. V was pared by 5 bases and J by 7 bases, with 3 bases of the junction left unmatched. The CDR3 has 12 residues. The CDR3 sequence: CASSPGGNTQYF. The CDR3 coding sequence is TGTGCCAGCAGCCCCGGGGGGAATACGCAGTATTTT.

This clone showed up just once. The chain has TRBV28 and TRBJ2-3, with no clear D. Germline V CDR1 and CDR2: MDHEN, SYDVKM. The V end was cut by 3 bases, the J end by 2 bases, with 12 bases between. The CDR3 extends over 15 amino acids. The CDR3 region is CASSFTQEITDTQYF. As DNA, the CDR3 is TGTGCCAGCAGTTTCACTCAGGAGATCACAGATACGCAGTATTTT.

V gene TRBV6-5 combines with J gene TRBJ1-2; 7 bases match TRBD1. The CDR3 sequence is 14 residues long. V was clipped by 3 bases and J by 5 bases; unmatched bases: 6. Germline values: CDR1 MNHEY, CDR2 SVGAGI. Here the CDR3 reads CASSYSTGVYGYTF. CDR3 DNA: TGTGCCAGCAGTTATTCCACAGGGGTATATGGCTACACCTTC.

This rearrangement joins TRBV20-1 to TRBJ2-7; either TRBD1 or TRBD2 may supply D (5 bases each). In germline, CDR1 is DFQATT, CDR2 SNEGSKA (reference sequence). This CDR3 is 11 amino acids long. V was shortened by 3 bases and J by 5 bases, with 8 bases between the two germline ends. CDR3 protein: CSASGANEQYF. CDR3 nucleotide sequence: TGCAGTGCTAGCGGGGCCAACGAGCAGTACTTC.

The CDR3 here is CASISTDSMNTEAFF. The CDR3 region has the DNA TGTGCCAGCATATCGACAGATAGCATGAACACTGAAGCTTTCTTT. V is TRBV28 and J is TRBJ1-1; a weak D match, TRBD1 (5 bases). This CDR3 is 15 amino acids long. V was cut by 7 bases and J by 0 bases, with 15 bases left in between. CDR1 is MDHEN, CDR2 SYDVKM, per germline.

The V call is TRBV27, the J call TRBJ1-5; no clear D. The V and J ends lost 4 bases and 2 bases respectively, with 9 bases between them. Germline CDR1 MNHEY, CDR2 SMNVEV (reference sequence). CDR3 length: 14 amino acids. The CDR3 bases are TGTGCCAGCAGTTGGGGTGGCGGCAATCAGCCCCAGCATTTT. The encoded protein is CASSWGGGNQPQHF.

The rearrangement joins TRBV5-1 to TRBJ2-5; D gene uncertain. Germline V gene data show CDR1 as SGHRS and CDR2 as YFSETQ. The V end lost 1 base, the J end lost 4 bases, and 8 bases lay between the germline ends. This CDR3 is built from 13 residues. The CDR3 DNA is TGCGCCAGCAGCTTGTTGTTGAGAGAGACCCAGTACTTC. Its protein product is CASSLLLRETQYF.

V and J are TRBV15 and TRBJ2-2; 10 bases line up with TRBD1. CDR1 is LNHNV, CDR2 YYDKDF, per germline (reference sequence). This CDR3 region has 17 residues. With 2 bases clipped from V and 7 bases from J, the junction kept 10 bases outside the gene matches. Here the CDR3 reads CATSRQRTGTGVGELFF. The CDR3 DNA reads TGTGCCACCAGCAGACAAAGGACCGGGACAGGGGTCGGGGAGCTGTTTTTT.